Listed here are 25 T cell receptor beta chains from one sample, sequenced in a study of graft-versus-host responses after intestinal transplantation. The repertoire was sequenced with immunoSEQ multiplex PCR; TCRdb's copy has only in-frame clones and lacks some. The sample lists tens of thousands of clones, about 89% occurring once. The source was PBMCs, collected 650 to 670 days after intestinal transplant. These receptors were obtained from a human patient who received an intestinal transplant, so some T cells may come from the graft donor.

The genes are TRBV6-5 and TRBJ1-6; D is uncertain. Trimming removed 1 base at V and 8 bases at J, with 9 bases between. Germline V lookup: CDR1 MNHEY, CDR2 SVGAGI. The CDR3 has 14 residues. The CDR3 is CASSYLLVDSPLHF. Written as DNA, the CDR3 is TGTGCCAGCAGTTACTTACTAGTTGATTCACCCCTCCACTTT.

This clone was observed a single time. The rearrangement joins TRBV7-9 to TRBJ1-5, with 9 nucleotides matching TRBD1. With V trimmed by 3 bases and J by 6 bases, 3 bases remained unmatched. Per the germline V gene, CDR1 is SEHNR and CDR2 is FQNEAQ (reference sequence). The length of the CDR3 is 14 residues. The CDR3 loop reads CASSLGQGFQPQHF. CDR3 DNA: TGTGCCAGCAGCTTGGGACAGGGCTTTCAGCCCCAGCATTTT. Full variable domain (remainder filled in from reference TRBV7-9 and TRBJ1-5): DTGVSQNPRHKITKRGQNVTFRCDPISEHNRLYWYRQTLGQGPEFLTYFQNEAQLEKSRLLSDRFSAERPKGSFSTLEIQRTEQGDSAMYLCASSLGQGFQPQHFGDGTRLSIL.

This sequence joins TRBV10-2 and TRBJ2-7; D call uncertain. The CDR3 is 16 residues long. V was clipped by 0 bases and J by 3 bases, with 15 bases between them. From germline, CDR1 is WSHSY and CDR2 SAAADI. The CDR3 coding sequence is TGCGCCAGCAGTGAGTCGAGGCTCAACCTTCACTACGAGCAGTACTTC. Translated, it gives CASSESRLNLHYEQYF.

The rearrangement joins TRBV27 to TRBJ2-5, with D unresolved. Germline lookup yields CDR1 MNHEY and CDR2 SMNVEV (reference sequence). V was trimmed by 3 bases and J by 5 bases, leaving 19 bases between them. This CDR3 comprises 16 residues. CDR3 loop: CASSFSPGPRWETQYF. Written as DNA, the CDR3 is TGTGCCAGCAGTTTCTCCCCGGGCCCCAGATGGGAGACCCAGTACTTC.

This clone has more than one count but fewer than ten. The CDR3 is CASSQQGANTDTQYF. The CDR3 nucleotides read TGTGCCAGCAGTCAACAGGGGGCGAACACAGATACGCAGTATTTT. The chain employs TRBV5-4 and TRBJ2-3; 9 bases agree with TRBD1. J was trimmed by 2 bases and V by 5 bases; bases with no gene match: 6. This CDR3 comprises 15 residues. Germline-derived CDR1 and CDR2 are SGHNT and YYREEE (reference sequence).

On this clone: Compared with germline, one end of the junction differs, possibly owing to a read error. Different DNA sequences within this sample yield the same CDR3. The CDR3 reads CASSQAPGDGTEAFF. In nucleotides, the CDR3 is TGTGCCAGTAGCCAAGCGCCGGGGGATGGCACTGAAGCTTTCTTT. This chain uses TRBV14 with TRBJ1-1; perhaps TRBD1 as D (5 bases). Germline CDR1 is SGHDN and CDR2 is FVKESK. This CDR3 is 15 amino acids long.

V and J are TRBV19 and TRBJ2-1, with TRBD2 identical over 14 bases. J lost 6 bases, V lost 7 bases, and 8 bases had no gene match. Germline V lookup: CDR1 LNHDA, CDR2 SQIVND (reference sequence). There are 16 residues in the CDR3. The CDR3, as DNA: TGTGCCAGTACTAACACGGGACTAGCGGGGGCCAATGAGCAGTTCTTC. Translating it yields CASTNTGLAGANEQFF. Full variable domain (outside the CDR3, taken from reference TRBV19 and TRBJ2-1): DGGITQSPKYLFRKEGQNVTLSCEQNLNHDAMYWYRQDPGQGLRLIYYSQIVNDFQKGDIAEGYSVSREKKESFPLTVTSAQKNPTAFYLCASTNTGLAGANEQFFGPGTRLTVL.

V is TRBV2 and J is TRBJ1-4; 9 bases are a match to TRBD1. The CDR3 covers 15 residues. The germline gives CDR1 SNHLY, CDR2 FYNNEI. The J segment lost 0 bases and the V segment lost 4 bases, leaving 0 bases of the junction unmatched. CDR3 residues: CASSGQGATNEKLFF. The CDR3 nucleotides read TGTGCCAGCAGTGGACAGGGGGCAACTAATGAAAAACTGTTTTTT. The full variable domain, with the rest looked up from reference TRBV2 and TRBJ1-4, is EPEVTQTPSHQVTQMGQEVILRCVPISNHLYFYWYRQILGQKVEFLVSFYNNEISEKSEIFDDQFSVERPDGSNFTLKIRSTKLEDSAMYFCASSGQGATNEKLFFGSGTQLSVL.

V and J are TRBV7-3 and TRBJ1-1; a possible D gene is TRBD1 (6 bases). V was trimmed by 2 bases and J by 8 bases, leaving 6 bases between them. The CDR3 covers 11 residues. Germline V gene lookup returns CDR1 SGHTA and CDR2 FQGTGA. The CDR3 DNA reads TGTGCCAGCAGCTTAGGGACAGAAGCTTTCTTT. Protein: CASSLGTEAFF.

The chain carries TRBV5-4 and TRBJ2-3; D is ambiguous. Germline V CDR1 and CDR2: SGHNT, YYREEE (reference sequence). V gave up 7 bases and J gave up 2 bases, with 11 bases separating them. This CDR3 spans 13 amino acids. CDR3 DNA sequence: TGTGCCAGCTGGCTCGAGGACACAGATACGCAGTATTTT. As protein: CASWLEDTDTQYF.

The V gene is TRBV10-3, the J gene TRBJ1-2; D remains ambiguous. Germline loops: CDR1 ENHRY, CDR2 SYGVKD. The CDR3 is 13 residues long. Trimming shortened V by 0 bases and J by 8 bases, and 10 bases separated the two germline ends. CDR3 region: CAISESGRVGYTF. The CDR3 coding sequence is TGTGCCATCAGTGAGTCTGGGAGGGTCGGCTACACCTTC.

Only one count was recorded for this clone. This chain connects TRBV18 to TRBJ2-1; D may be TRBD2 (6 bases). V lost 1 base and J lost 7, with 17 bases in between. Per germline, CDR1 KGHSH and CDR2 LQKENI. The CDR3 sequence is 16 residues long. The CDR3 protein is CASSPQPGVGRNEQFF. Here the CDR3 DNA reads TGTGCCAGCTCACCACAGCCGGGGGTGGGTAGGAATGAGCAGTTCTTC. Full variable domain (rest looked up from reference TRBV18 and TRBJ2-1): NAGVMQNPRHLVRRRGQEARLRCSPMKGHSHVYWYRQLPEEGLKFMVYLQKENIIDESGMPKERFSAEFPKEGPSILRIQQVVRGDSAAYFCASSPQPGVGRNEQFFGPGTRLTVL.

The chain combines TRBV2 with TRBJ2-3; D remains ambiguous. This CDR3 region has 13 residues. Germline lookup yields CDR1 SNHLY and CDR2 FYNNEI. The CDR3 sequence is CAAQGEYTDTQYF. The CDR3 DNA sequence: TGTGCAGCCCAAGGAGAGTACACAGATACGCAGTATTTT.

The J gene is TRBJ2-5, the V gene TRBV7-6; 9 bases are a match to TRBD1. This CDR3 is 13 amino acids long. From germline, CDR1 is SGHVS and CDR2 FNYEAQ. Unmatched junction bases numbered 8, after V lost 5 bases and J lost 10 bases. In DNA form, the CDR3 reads TGTGCCAGCAGCCCAGCGACAGGGGGGTACCAGTACTTC. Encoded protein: CASSPATGGYQYF.

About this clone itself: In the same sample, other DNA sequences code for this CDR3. The CDR3 DNA reads as TGTGCCAGCAGCCCCCTGGCGGGGAGGGGATACGAGCAGTACTTC. Protein product: CASSPLAGRGYEQYF. The rearrangement links TRBV11-2 to TRBJ2-7; 7 bases are shared with TRBD2. The CDR3 runs 15 residues. Germline-derived CDR1 and CDR2 are SGHAT and FQNNGV. V was clipped by 5 bases and J by 4 bases; unmatched bases: 11.

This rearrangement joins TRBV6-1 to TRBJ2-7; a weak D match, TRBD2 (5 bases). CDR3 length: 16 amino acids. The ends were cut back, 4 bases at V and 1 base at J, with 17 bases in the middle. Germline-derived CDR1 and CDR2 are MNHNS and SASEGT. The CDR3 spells CASSAEDHDTSYEQYF. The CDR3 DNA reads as TGTGCCAGCAGTGCGGAGGACCACGACACATCCTACGAGCAGTACTTC.

CDR3: CASSRSSEGEQFF. For the CDR3, the DNA is TGTGCCAGCAGCCGATCCTCGGAGGGTGAGCAGTTCTTC. The rearrangement joins TRBV5-4 to TRBJ2-1, with D perhaps matching TRBD2 (6 bases). V was pared by 4 bases and J by 9 bases, with 14 bases between. There are 13 residues in the CDR3. Per germline, CDR1 SGHNT and CDR2 YYREEE (reference sequence). Complete variable domain (other parts from reference TRBV5-4 and TRBJ2-1): ETGVTQSPTHLIKTRGQQVTLRCSSQSGHNTVSWYQQALGQGPQFIFQYYREEENGRGNFPPRFSGLQFPNYSSELNVNALELDDSALYLCASSRSSEGEQFFGPGTRLTVL.

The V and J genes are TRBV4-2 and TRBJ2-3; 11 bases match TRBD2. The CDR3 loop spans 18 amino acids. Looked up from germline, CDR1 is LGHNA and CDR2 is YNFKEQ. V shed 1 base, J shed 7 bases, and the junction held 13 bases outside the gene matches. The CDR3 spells CASSQAHGLAGGQYTQYF. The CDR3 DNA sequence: TGTGCCAGCAGCCAAGCCCATGGCTTAGCGGGGGGGCAATATACGCAGTATTTT.

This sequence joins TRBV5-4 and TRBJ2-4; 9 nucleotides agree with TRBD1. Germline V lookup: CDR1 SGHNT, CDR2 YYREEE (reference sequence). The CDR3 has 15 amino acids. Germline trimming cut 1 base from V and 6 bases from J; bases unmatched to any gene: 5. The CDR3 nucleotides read TGTGCCAGCAGCTTGCATCTGGGACAGGGAAACATTCAGTACTTC. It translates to CASSLHLGQGNIQYF.

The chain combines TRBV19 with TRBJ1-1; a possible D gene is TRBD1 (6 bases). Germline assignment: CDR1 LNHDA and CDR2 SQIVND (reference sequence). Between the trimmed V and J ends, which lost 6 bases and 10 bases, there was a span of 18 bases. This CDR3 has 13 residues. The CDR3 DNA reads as TGTGCCAGTAGCCCCGGGGGGGGACAACTAGCTTTCTTT. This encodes CASSPGGGQLAFF.

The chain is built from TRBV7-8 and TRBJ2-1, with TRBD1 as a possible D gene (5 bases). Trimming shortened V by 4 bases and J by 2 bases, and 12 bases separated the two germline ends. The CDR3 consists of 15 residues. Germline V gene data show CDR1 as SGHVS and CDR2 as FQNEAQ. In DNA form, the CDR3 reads TGTGCCAGCAGCTCATGGTCAGGGACCTACAATGAGCAGTTCTTC. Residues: CASSSWSGTYNEQFF.

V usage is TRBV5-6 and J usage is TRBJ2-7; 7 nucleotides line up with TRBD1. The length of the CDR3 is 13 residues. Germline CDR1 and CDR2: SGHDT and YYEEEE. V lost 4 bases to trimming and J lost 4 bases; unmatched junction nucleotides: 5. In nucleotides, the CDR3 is TGTGCCAGCAGCAAACAACAGGGGTACGAGCAGTACTTC. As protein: CASSKQQGYEQYF.

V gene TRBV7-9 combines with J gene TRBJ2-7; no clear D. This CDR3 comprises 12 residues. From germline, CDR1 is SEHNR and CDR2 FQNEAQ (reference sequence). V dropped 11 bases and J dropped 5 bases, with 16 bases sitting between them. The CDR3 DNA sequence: TGTGCCGGAGCACTTCGGAACGACGAGCAGTACTTC. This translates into CAGALRNDEQYF.

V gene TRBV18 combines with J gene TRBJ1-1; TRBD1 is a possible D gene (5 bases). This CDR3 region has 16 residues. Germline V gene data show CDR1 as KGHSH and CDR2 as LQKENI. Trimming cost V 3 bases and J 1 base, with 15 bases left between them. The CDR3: CASSPLRGGGNTEAFF. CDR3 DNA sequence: TGTGCCAGCTCACCGCTCCGCGGGGGGGGGAACACTGAAGCTTTCTTT.

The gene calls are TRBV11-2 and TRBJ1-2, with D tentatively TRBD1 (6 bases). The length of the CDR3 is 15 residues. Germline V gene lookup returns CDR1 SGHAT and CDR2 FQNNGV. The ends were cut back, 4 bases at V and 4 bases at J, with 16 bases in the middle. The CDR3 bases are TGTGCCAGCAGCTCCTTAAGGTACAGGGCCTATGGCTACACCTTC. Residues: CASSSLRYRAYGYTF.